These 25 T cell receptor beta chains came from one sample sequenced in a study of cytomegalovirus exposure and HLA in healthy donors. Sequenced by immunoSEQ multiplex PCR; TCRdb stores in-frame clones only, minus some. Among 130,000 to 150,000 clones listed, more than 85% were seen once. Input material: PBMCs. These receptors came from a man younger than 30 in good health and CMV-seronegative.

The rearrangement links TRBV11-2 to TRBJ2-3; D is unresolved. V lost 3 bases and J lost 4, with 5 bases in between. Per the germline V gene, CDR1 is SGHAT and CDR2 is FQNNGV. The CDR3 consists of 12 residues. This CDR3 reads CASSFYPDTQYF. The CDR3 nucleotides read TGTGCCAGCAGCTTTTATCCAGATACGCAGTATTTT. The whole variable domain, remainder taken from reference TRBV11-2 and TRBJ2-3, is EAGVAQSPRYKIIEKRQSVAFWCNPISGHATLYWYQQILGQGPKLLIQFQNNGVVDDSQLPKDRFSAERLKGVDSTLKIQPAKLEDSAVYLCASSFYPDTQYFGPGTRLTVL.

The chain has TRBV18 and TRBJ1-1, with 7 bases fitting TRBD1. Germline lookup yields CDR1 KGHSH and CDR2 LQKENI. This CDR3 is 17 amino acids long. The junction had 11 bases not matched to a gene; V was cut back by 4 bases and J by 0 bases. CDR3 region: CASSLRSTGTVNTEAFF. The CDR3 nucleotides are TGTGCCAGCTCACTAAGATCTACCGGGACAGTGAACACTGAAGCTTTCTTT.

This chain connects TRBV11-2 to TRBJ2-7; TRBD1 matches at 9 bases. Germline-derived CDR1 and CDR2 are SGHAT and FQNNGV. V gave up 3 bases and J gave up 4 bases; unmatched junction bases: 10. The CDR3 sequence is 16 residues long. DNA of the CDR3: TGTGCCAGCAGCTTGCGCCAACGGGGACAGGGTTACGAGCAGTACTTC. Translation: CASSLRQRGQGYEQYF.

The rearrangement joins TRBV19 to TRBJ1-1; D unresolved. CDR3 length: 15 amino acids. CDR1 and CDR2 (germline): LNHDA, SQIVND (reference sequence). V was trimmed by 4 bases and J by 1 base, leaving 13 bases between them. The CDR3 protein is CASSTTYGKNTEAFF. The CDR3 DNA sequence: TGTGCCAGTAGTACCACTTACGGGAAGAACACTGAAGCTTTCTTT.

The V gene is TRBV15, the J gene TRBJ2-1; D possibly corresponds to TRBD1 (5 bases). The germline V gene has CDR1 LNHNV and CDR2 YYDKDF (reference sequence). V was trimmed by 0 bases and J by 10 bases, leaving 10 bases between them. The CDR3 sequence is 13 residues long. CDR3 DNA sequence: TGTGCCACCAGCAGAGATGAGAGGACAGAGCAGTTCTTC. It translates to CATSRDERTEQFF.

The chain uses TRBV7-2 and TRBJ1-6; possibly TRBD1 for D (6 bases). CDR3 length equals 17 residues. Per germline, CDR1 SGHTA and CDR2 FQGNSA. Deletions cut 4 bases from V and 7 bases from J, with 20 bases between. CDR3 DNA sequence: TGTGCCAGCAGCTCGGCGGGGGGGCCCTTGGGGAATTCACCCCTCCACTTT. Amino acid sequence: CASSSAGGPLGNSPLHF.

In this sample, this clone turned up once. The rearrangement links TRBV28 to TRBJ1-1; TRBD1 matches 9 bases. J lost 0 bases, V lost 6 bases, and 8 bases had no gene match. The CDR3 is made up of 16 amino acids. Germline CDR1 MDHEN, CDR2 SYDVKM. The CDR3 reads CASSLGQGPMNTEAFF. Here the CDR3 DNA reads TGTGCCAGCAGCCTTGGACAGGGGCCCATGAACACTGAAGCTTTCTTT.

The gene calls are TRBV18 and TRBJ2-2, with D perhaps TRBD1 (5 bases). The CDR3 consists of 16 residues. Germline CDR1 KGHSH, CDR2 LQKENI. The V and J ends lost 3 bases and 2 bases respectively, with 13 bases between them. CDR3 DNA sequence: TGTGCCAGCTCACCCTTCGACAGCCAAAACACCGGGGAGCTGTTTTTT. Amino acids: CASSPFDSQNTGELFF.

The chain combines TRBV5-4 with TRBJ1-6, with TRBD1 identical over 7 bases. The junction had 6 bases not matched to a gene; V was cut back by 2 bases and J by 7 bases. This CDR3 contains 15 residues. Germline CDR1 SGHNT, CDR2 YYREEE (reference sequence). The CDR3 sequence: CASSFKGAGNSPLHF. The CDR3 DNA is TGTGCCAGCAGCTTTAAGGGGGCTGGGAATTCACCCCTCCACTTT.

This chain connects TRBV28 to TRBJ2-1, with 7 bases aligning to TRBD2. Per germline, CDR1 MDHEN and CDR2 SYDVKM. The CDR3 has 14 residues. V shed 8 bases, J shed 6 bases, and the junction held 10 bases outside the gene matches. CDR3 nucleotides: TGTGCCAGCCGTAAGGGCGGGAGTATCAATGAGCAGTTCTTC. It codes for CASRKGGSINEQFF.

This chain links TRBV6-5 with TRBJ1-5; D possibly corresponds to TRBD1 (5 bases). The CDR3 is 16 residues long. The germline V and J ends were trimmed by 3 bases and 0 bases, with 12 bases remaining between them. Germline V CDR1 and CDR2: MNHEY, SVGAGI. For the CDR3, the DNA is TGTGCCAGCAGTTATTTGGGGCAGGATAGCAATCAGCCCCAGCATTTT. Its translation: CASSYLGQDSNQPQHF.

This clone has just a few counts. The chain couples TRBV6-4 to TRBJ1-1; D perhaps matches TRBD1 (5 bases). V was cut by 3 bases and J by 5 bases, with 10 bases left in between. CDR1 is MRHNA and CDR2 is SNTAGT in the germline V gene. The CDR3 contains 13 residues. For the CDR3, the DNA is TGTGCCAGCAGTGAACTTGCAGGGACTGAAGCTTTCTTT. Protein sequence: CASSELAGTEAFF.

The chain is built from TRBV6-5 and TRBJ2-5; 7 bases map to TRBD1. The CDR3 totals 14 residues. Germline V gene sequence: CDR1 MNHEY, CDR2 SVGAGI. V shed 3 bases, J shed 3 bases, and the junction held 4 bases outside the gene matches. The CDR3 coding sequence is TGTGCCAGCAGTTATGGAACAGGGGAAGAGACCCAGTACTTC. This sequence encodes CASSYGTGEETQYF.

V gene TRBV13 combines with J gene TRBJ2-7; D is possibly TRBD2 (7 bases). The V end was cut by 5 bases, the J end by 4 bases, with 15 bases between. The CDR3 loop spans 14 amino acids. The germline CDR1 and CDR2 sequences are PRHDT and FYEKMQ (reference sequence). Written as DNA, the CDR3 is TGTGCCAGCAGCCCCGGTAGGGGGGGATACGAGCAGTACTTC. The encoded protein is CASSPGRGGYEQYF.

V is TRBV2 and J is TRBJ2-1; maybe TRBD2 (6 bases). The CDR3 is made up of 15 amino acids. Trimming took 5 bases from V and 1 from J, leaving 12 bases between them. CDR1 SNHLY and CDR2 FYNNEI come from the germline V gene. CDR3 amino acids: CASSPWRESYNEQFF. The CDR3 DNA reads as TGTGCCAGCAGTCCTTGGCGGGAATCCTACAATGAGCAGTTCTTC. The full variable domain, rest sourced from reference TRBV2 and TRBJ2-1, is EPEVTQTPSHQVTQMGQEVILRCVPISNHLYFYWYRQILGQKVEFLVSFYNNEISEKSEIFDDQFSVERPDGSNFTLKIRSTKLEDSAMYFCASSPWRESYNEQFFGPGTRLTVL.

This chain joins TRBV19 and TRBJ2-7; the match to TRBD1 covers 9 bases. The germline V gene encodes CDR1 LNHDA and CDR2 SQIVND (reference sequence). After removal of 4 bases from V and 3 bases from J, the junction contained 10 bases not matched to a gene. CDR3 length equals 16 residues. DNA for the CDR3: TGTGCCAGTAGTACGGGACAGGGATTAAGTTTCTACGAGCAGTACTTC. Its translation: CASSTGQGLSFYEQYF.

Worth noting for this clone: Because the CDR3's place on the DNA is in doubt, the DNA is left out and the CDR3 is given as listed by TCRdb. V usage is TRBV6-1 and J usage is TRBJ2-7; the table's D gene call, TRBD2, was not cross checked with the DNA. Per germline, CDR1 MNHNS and CDR2 SASEGT. The CDR3 extends over 13 residues, inclusive of both ends. The CDR3 region is CASSEGTMSVQYV.

V gene TRBV5-5 combines with J gene TRBJ1-3, with 7 bases that match TRBD1. Losses at the gene ends were 2 bases for V and 0 bases for J; bases not matched to a gene: 5. Germline CDR1 SGHKS, CDR2 YYEKEE (reference sequence). The CDR3 loop spans 16 amino acids. The CDR3 protein is CASSFRDRVSGNTIYF. The CDR3 coding sequence is TGTGCCAGCAGCTTCCGGGACAGAGTCTCTGGAAACACCATATATTTT.

The CDR3 here is CASSLVLAGGEQYV. The CDR3 coding sequence is TGTGCCAGCAGCTTGGTACTAGCGGGAGGCGAGCAGTACGTC. V usage is TRBV5-5 and J usage is TRBJ2-7; TRBD2 aligns across 12 bases. The V and J ends lost 0 bases and 6 bases, in that order; junction bases with no gene match: 1. CDR3 length: 14 residues. Germline V lookup: CDR1 SGHKS, CDR2 YYEKEE (reference sequence).

The chain has TRBV30 and TRBJ2-3; D is unclear. The CDR3 has 18 amino acids. The V end was cut by 5 bases, the J end by 2 bases, with 26 bases between. Germline V gene sequence: CDR1 GTSNPN, CDR2 SVGIG (reference sequence). CDR3 coding DNA: TGTGCCTGGGAGAAAGGAGAGGAATCCAAAGTTTTCACAGATACGCAGTATTTT. It specifies CAWEKGEESKVFTDTQYF. Full variable domain (rest looked up from reference TRBV30 and TRBJ2-3): SQTIHQWPATLVQPVGSPLSLECTVEGTSNPNLYWYRQAAGRGLQLLFYSVGIGQISSEVPQNLSASRPQDRQFILSSKKLLLSDSGFYLCAWEKGEESKVFTDTQYFGPGTRLTVL.

The chain joins TRBV6-6 to TRBJ1-1; 7 nucleotides align to TRBD1. V was pared by 4 bases and J by 2 bases, with 7 bases of the junction left unmatched. Germline lookup yields CDR1 MNHNY and CDR2 SVGAGI (reference sequence). The CDR3 is 15 amino acids. In DNA, the CDR3 is TGTGCCAGCAGTTCCTCCGGGACAGTAAACACTGAAGCTTTCTTT. Protein sequence: CASSSSGTVNTEAFF.

This clone was counted a single time. The gene calls are TRBV10-3 and TRBJ2-2; unclear D gene. Germline V gene lookup returns CDR1 ENHRY and CDR2 SYGVKD. V lost 7 bases to trimming and J lost 2 bases, with 11 bases between them. CDR3 length: 14 amino acids. The CDR3 is CAINAGTNTGELFF. The CDR3 coding sequence is TGTGCCATCAACGCAGGAACCAACACCGGGGAGCTGTTTTTT.

This chain joins TRBV9 and TRBJ1-2; no reliable D call. The CDR3 runs to 15 residues. Trimming stripped 0 bases from V and 6 bases from J, with 15 bases between. The germline V gene encodes CDR1 SGDLS and CDR2 YYNGEE. The CDR3 DNA sequence: TGTGCCAGCAGCGTAGATATGATGGCGAGGGATGGCTACACCTTC. It yields the protein CASSVDMMARDGYTF. Looking up the rest from reference TRBV9 and TRBJ1-2 gives the full variable domain: DSGVTQTPKHLITATGQRVTLRCSPRSGDLSVYWYQQSLDQGLQFLIQYYNGEERAKGNILERFSAQQFPDLHSELNLSSLELGDSALYFCASSVDMMARDGYTFGSGTRLTVV.

The rearrangement links TRBV6-1 to TRBJ1-2; no firm D call. V was pared by 5 bases and J by 8 bases, with 15 bases between. The CDR3 is made up of 13 amino acids. Germline CDR1 is MNHNS and CDR2 is SASEGT. For the CDR3, the DNA is TGTGCCAGCAGTTTTACGGAGGTTGGGGGCTACACCTTC. Protein product: CASSFTEVGGYTF.

This chain connects TRBV7-9 to TRBJ2-2, with TRBD2 identical over 10 bases. Per germline, CDR1 SEHNR and CDR2 FQNEAQ (reference sequence). The V and J ends lost 5 bases and 4 bases, in that order; junction bases with no gene match: 4. The CDR3 sequence is 15 residues long. CDR3 loop: CASSIGTSATGELFF. Written as DNA, the CDR3 is TGTGCCAGCAGCATAGGGACTAGCGCCACCGGGGAGCTGTTTTTT.